This T cell receptor beta chain was sequenced during a study of blood T cells in healthy people across ages. Primers used in a second PCR of roughly 6 to 12 cycles were a sample-barcoded 5' primer and a J-beta primer mix. TCRdb re-derived calls from the 5' RACE reads in MiXCR, one entry per CDR3 protein. The repertoire holds about 1.1 million distinct CDR3 sequences, with around two fifths as singletons. This TCR derives from a man aged 18 to 35 in good health. Sequences were obtained from blood.

The CDR3 loop is CASSLPGHLNTGELFF. The CDR3, as DNA: TGCGCCAGCAGCTTACCGGGACACTTGAACACCGGGGAGCTGTTTTTT. The rearrangement uses TRBV5-1 and TRBJ2-2; D is possibly TRBD1 (6 bases). V dropped 2 bases and J dropped 1 base, with 12 bases sitting between them. Germline CDR1 SGHRS, CDR2 YFSETQ. The CDR3 extends over 16 amino acids.